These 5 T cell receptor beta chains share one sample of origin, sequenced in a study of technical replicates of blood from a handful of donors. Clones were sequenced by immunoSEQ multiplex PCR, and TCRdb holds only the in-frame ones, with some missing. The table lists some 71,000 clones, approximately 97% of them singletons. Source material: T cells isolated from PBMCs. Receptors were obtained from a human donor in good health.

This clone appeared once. DNA of the CDR3: TGTGCCAGCAGTTTAGGTCTTGTACACGGGGAGTACTTC. As protein: CASSLGLVHGEYF. The gene calls are TRBV28 and TRBJ2-5, with D possibly matching TRBD2 (5 bases). The germline CDR1 and CDR2 sequences are MDHEN and SYDVKM. The CDR3 length is 13 residues. Trimming stripped 2 bases from V and 12 bases from J, with 16 bases between.

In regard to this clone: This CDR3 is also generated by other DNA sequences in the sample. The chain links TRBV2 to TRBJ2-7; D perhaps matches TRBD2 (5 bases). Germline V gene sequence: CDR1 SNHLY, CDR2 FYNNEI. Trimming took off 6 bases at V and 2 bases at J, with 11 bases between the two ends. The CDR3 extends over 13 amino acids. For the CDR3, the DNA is TGTGCCAGCAGGAGGACTGGTACCTACGAGCAGTACTTC. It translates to CASRRTGTYEQYF.

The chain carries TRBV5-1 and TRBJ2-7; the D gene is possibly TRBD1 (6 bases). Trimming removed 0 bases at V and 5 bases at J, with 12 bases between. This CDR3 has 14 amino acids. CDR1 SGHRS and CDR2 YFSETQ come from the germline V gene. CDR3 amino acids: CASSLATGINEQYF. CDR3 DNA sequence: TGCGCCAGCAGCTTGGCTACAGGGATCAACGAGCAGTACTTC.

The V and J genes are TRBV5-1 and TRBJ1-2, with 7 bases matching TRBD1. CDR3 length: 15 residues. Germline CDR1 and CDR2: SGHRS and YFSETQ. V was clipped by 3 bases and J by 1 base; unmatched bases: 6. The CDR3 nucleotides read TGCGCCAGCAGCTCGCAGGGGGAACTTAACTATGGCTACACCTTC. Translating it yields CASSSQGELNYGYTF.

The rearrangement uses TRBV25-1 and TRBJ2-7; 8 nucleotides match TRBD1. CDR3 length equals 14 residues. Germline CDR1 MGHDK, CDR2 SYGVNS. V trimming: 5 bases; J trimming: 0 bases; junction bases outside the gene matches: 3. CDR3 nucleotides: TGTGCCAGCAGTCGGACAGGGAGCTCCTACGAGCAGTACTTC. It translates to CASSRTGSSYEQYF.